Below are 7 T cell receptor beta chains sequenced from a single sample in a study of neurological immune-mediated disorders. TCRdb reanalysed the 5' RACE reads using MiXCR and keeps one entry per CDR3 protein. Of more than 70,000 distinct CDR3 sequences listed, about 9.4% were seen once; the top ten hold approximately 10%. Time point reported: longitudinal time-point 1 (baseline). The material sequenced was PBMCs. All receptors derive from a man aged 30 to 39 in good health.

This clonotype appeared a single time. One end of the junction fails to match germline, which may point to a read error. The V and J genes are TRBV27 and TRBJ2-2; perhaps TRBD2 as D (5 bases). CDR3 length: 18 residues. Germline CDR1 and CDR2: MNHEY and SMNVEV (reference sequence). The CDR3 loop is CASSLLGIGRANTGDLFF. The CDR3 bases are TGTGCCAGCAGTTTATTGGGTATCGGGCGGGCGAACACCGGGGATCTGTTTTTT.

This clonotype has more than one count but fewer than ten. Here the CDR3 reads CASSLAGGLQPQHF. CDR3 sequence (DNA): TGTGCCAGCAGTTTGGCGGGAGGTTTACAGCCCCAGCATTTT. V gene TRBV28 combines with J gene TRBJ1-5, with D uncertain. Germline CDR1 and CDR2: MDHEN and SYDVKM. V gave up 3 bases and J gave up 7 bases, with 13 bases separating them. This CDR3 contains 14 residues.

This clonotype occurred many times. The chain joins TRBV2 to TRBJ2-7; D might be TRBD1 (6 bases). Trimming cost V 1 base and J 6 bases, with 16 bases left between them. The CDR3 covers 15 residues. CDR1 SNHLY and CDR2 FYNNEI come from the germline V gene. CDR3 DNA sequence: TGTGCCAGCAGTGAAGGGACAGCTTTTCGTGGCGAGCAGTACTTC. Its translation: CASSEGTAFRGEQYF.

This clonotype was seen many times. The chain uses TRBV29-1 and TRBJ2-7, with 8 bases matching TRBD2. Per germline, CDR1 SQVTM and CDR2 ANQGSEA. V trimming: 6 bases; J trimming: 3 bases; junction bases outside the gene matches: 10. CDR3 length equals 14 residues. The CDR3 coding sequence is TGCAGCGTGGCCGGCGGAGGGACTAGCTACGAGCAGTACTTC. It specifies CSVAGGGTSYEQYF.

This clonotype occurred many times. CDR3 coding DNA: TGTGCCAGCAGTTCCCTGATTGGGAGCAATCAGCCCCAGCATTTT. Its protein is CASSSLIGSNQPQHF. The chain combines TRBV6-5 with TRBJ1-5; no clear D. The CDR3 is 15 residues long. Per germline, CDR1 MNHEY and CDR2 SVGAGI. V dropped 4 bases and J dropped 1 base, with 11 bases sitting between them.

This clonotype was seen ten or more times. The rearrangement uses TRBV3-1 and TRBJ1-4, with unresolved D. The germline V gene has CDR1 LGHDT and CDR2 YNNKEL (reference sequence). CDR3 length: 14 residues. V lost 2 bases and J 7 bases, leaving 11 bases between the germline ends. The DNA for the CDR3 is TGTGCCAGCAGCCAACTGGGGTCTGGTGAAAAACTGTTTTTT. Its protein product is CASSQLGSGEKLFF. The whole variable domain, filled in from reference TRBV3-1 and TRBJ1-4, reads DTAVSQTPKYLVTQMGNDKSIKCEQNLGHDTMYWYKQDSKKFLKIMFSYNNKELIINETVPNRFSPKSPDKAHLNLHINSLELGDSAVYFCASSQLGSGEKLFFGSGTQLSVL.

Many counts were recorded for this clonotype. The gene calls are TRBV12-3 or TRBV12-4 and TRBJ2-2, with D unresolved. The V end was cut by 1 base, the J end by 0 bases, with 3 bases between. The CDR3 has 14 amino acids. The CDR3 DNA reads as TGTGCCAGCAGTTTAGGGCCGAACACCGGGGAGCTGTTTTTT. Amino acids: CASSLGPNTGELFF.